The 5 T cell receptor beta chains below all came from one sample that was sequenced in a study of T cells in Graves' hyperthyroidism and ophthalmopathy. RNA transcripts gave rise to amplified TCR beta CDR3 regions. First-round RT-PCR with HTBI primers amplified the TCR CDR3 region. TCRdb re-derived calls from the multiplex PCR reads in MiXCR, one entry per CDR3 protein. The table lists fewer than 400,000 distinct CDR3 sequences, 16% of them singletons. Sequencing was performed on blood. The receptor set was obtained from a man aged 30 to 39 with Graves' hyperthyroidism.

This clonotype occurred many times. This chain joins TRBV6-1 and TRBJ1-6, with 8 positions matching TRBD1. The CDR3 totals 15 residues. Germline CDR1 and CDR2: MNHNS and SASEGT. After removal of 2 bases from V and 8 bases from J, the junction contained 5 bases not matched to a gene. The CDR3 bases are TGTGCCAGCAGTGAAAGGGGGACAGGCTATTCACCCCTCCACTTT. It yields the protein CASSERGTGYSPLHF.

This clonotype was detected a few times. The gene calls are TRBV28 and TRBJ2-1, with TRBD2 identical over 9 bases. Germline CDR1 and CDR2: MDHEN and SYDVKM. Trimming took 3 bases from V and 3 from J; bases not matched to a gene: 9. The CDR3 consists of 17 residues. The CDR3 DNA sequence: TGTGCCAGCAGTTTCGCTAGCGGGGTGCCTATCTACAATGAGCAGTTCTTC. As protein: CASSFASGVPIYNEQFF. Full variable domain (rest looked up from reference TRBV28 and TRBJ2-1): DVKVTQSSRYLVKRTGEKVFLECVQDMDHENMFWYRQDPGLGLRLIYFSYDVKMKEKGDIPEGYSVSREKKERFSLILESASTNQTSMYLCASSFASGVPIYNEQFFGPGTRLTVL.

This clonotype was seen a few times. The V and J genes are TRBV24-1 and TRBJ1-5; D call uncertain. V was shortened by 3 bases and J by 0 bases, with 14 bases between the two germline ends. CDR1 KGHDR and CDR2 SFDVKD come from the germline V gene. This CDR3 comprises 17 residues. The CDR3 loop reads CATSDGFQRYSNQPQHF. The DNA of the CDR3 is TGTGCCACCAGTGATGGCTTCCAGAGATATAGCAATCAGCCCCAGCATTTT.

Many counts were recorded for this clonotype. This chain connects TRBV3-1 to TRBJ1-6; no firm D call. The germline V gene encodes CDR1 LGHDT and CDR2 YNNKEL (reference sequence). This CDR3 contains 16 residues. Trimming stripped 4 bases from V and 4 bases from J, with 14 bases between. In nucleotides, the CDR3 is TGTGCCAGCAGCCGCGCCGCGGGCTCTTATAATTCACCCCTCCACTTT. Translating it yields CASSRAAGSYNSPLHF.

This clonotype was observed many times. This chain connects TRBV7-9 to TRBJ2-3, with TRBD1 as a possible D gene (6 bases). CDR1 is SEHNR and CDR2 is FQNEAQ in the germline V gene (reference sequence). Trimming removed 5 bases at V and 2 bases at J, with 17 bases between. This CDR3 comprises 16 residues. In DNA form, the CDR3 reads TGTGCCAGCAGCCGTTTTTTGGGGACAATCACAGATACGCAGTATTTT. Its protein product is CASSRFLGTITDTQYF.